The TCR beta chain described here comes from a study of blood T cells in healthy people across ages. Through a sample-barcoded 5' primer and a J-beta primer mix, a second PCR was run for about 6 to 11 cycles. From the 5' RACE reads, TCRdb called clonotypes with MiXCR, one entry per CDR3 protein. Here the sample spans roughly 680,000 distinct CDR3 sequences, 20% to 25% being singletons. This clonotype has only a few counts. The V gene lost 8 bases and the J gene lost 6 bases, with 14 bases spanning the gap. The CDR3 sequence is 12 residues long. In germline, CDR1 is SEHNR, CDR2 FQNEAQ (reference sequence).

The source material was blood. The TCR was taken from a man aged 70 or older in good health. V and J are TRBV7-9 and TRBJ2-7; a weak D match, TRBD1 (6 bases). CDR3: CASAYREIEQYF. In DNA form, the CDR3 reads TGTGCCAGCGCATACAGGGAGATCGAGCAGTACTTC.